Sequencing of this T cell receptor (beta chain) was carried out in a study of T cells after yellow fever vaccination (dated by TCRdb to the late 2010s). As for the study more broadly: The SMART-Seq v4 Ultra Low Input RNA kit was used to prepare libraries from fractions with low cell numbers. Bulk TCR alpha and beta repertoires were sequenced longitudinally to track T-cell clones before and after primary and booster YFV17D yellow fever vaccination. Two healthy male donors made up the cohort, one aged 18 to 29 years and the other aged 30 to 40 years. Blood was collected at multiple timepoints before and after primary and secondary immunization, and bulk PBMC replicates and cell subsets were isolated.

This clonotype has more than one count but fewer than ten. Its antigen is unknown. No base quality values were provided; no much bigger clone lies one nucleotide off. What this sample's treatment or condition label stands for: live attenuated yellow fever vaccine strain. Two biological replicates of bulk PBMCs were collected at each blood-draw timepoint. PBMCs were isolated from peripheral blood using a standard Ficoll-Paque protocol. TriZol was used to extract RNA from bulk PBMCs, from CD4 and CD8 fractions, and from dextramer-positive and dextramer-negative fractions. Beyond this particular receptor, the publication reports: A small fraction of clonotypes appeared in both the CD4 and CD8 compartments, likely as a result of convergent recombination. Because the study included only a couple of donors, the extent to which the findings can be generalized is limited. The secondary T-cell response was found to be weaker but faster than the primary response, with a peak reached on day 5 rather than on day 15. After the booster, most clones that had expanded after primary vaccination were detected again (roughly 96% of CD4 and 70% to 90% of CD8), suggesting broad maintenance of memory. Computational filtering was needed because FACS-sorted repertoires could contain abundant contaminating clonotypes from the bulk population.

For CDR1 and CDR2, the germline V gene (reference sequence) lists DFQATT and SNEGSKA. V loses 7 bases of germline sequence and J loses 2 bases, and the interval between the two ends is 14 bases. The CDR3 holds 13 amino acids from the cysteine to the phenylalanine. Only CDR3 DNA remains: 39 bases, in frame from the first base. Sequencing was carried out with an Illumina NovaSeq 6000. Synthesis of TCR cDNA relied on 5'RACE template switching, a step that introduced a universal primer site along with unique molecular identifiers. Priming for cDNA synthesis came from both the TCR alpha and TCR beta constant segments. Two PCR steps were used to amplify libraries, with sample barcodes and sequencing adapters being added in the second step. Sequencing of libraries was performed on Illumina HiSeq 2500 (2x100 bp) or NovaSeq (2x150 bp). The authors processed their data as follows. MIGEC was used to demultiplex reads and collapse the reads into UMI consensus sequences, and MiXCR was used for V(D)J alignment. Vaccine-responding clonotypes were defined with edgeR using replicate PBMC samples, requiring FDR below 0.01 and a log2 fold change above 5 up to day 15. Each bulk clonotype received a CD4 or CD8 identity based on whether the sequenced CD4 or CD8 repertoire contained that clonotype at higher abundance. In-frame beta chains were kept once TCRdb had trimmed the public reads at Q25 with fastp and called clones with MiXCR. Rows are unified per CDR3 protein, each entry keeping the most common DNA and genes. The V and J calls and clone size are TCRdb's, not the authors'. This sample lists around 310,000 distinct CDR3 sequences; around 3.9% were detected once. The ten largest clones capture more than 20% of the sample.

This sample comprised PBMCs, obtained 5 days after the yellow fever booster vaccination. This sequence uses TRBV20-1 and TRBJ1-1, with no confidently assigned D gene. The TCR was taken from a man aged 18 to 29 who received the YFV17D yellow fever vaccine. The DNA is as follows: TGCAGTGGCGGTGTACAGCCTAACACTGAAGCTTTCTTT. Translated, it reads CSGGVQPNTEAFF.